Shown below are 3 T cell receptor beta chains from a single sample sequenced in a study of beta chain features in type 1 diabetes. TCRB transcripts that were expressed got sequenced, as all of the isolated RNA had been reverse transcribed. Only in-frame clones appear in the TCRdb table, and some are missing; sequencing was by immunoSEQ multiplex PCR. The sample yields about 250,000 clones, roughly a tenth seen once. Study outcomes and limitations: Moderately but significantly shorter TCRB CDR3s were found in Type 1 diabetes patients in all four CD4+ subsets.

Antigen specificity for these receptors is unknown. Sample: naive CD4+ T cells from blood. Receptors were obtained from a man younger than 45 with type 1 diabetes.

The chain links TRBV9 to TRBJ2-1; D is undetermined. The CDR3 has 16 residues. V lost 0 bases, J lost 2 bases, and 12 bases lay in between. Germline CDR1 and CDR2: SGDLS and YYNGEE. CDR3 in DNA: TGTGCCAGCAGCGTAGTGAGTGCGTTGACCTACAATGAGCAGTTCTTC. Protein product: CASSVVSALTYNEQFF.

The chain recombines TRBV2 with TRBJ1-5; D remains ambiguous. The CDR3 totals 12 residues. Germline V gene data show CDR1 as SNHLY and CDR2 as FYNNEI. Trimming stripped 5 bases from V and 6 bases from J, with 8 bases between. The CDR3 DNA sequence: TGTGCCAGCAGTCTTCTACCTCAGCCCCAGCATTTT. Translating gives CASSLLPQPQHF.

This chain connects TRBV4-1 to TRBJ2-3, with 10 bases that match TRBD2. The CDR3 consists of 16 residues. V trimming: 1 base; J trimming: 6 bases; junction bases outside the gene matches: 7. The V gene's germline CDR1 is MGHRA and CDR2 YSYEKL. Here the CDR3 reads CASSQASGGARDTQYF. In nucleotides, the CDR3 is TGCGCCAGCAGCCAAGCCAGCGGGGGGGCCAGGGATACGCAGTATTTT.